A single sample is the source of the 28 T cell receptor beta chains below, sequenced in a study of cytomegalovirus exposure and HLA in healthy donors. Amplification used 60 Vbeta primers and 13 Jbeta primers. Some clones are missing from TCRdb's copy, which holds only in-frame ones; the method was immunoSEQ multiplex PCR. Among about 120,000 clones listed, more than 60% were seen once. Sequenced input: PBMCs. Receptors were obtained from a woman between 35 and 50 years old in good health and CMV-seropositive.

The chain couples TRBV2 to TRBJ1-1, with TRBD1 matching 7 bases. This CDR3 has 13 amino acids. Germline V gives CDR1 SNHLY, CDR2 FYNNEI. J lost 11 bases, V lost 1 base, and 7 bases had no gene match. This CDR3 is CASSEEDRVKAFF. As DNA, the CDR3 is TGTGCCAGCAGTGAAGAAGACAGGGTTAAGGCTTTCTTT. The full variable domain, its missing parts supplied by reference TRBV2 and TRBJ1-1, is EPEVTQTPSHQVTQMGQEVILRCVPISNHLYFYWYRQILGQKVEFLVSFYNNEISEKSEIFDDQFSVERPDGSNFTLKIRSTKLEDSAMYFCASSEEDRVKAFFGQGTRLTVV.

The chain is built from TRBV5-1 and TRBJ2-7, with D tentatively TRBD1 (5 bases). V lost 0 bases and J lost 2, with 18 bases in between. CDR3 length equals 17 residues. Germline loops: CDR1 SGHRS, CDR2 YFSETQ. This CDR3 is CASSLGGRAATPYEQYF. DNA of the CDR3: TGCGCCAGCAGCTTGGGGGGCCGGGCGGCAACCCCCTACGAGCAGTACTTC. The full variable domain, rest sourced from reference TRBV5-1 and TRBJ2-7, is KAGVTQTPRYLIKTRGQQVTLSCSPISGHRSVSWYQQTPGQGLQFLFEYFSETQRNKGNFPGRFSGRQFSNSRSEMNVSTLELGDSALYLCASSLGGRAATPYEQYFGPGTRLTVT.

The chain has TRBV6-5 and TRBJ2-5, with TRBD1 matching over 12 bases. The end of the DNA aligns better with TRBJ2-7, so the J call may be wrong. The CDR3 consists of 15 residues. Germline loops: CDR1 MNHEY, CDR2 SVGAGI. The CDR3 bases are TGTGCCAGCAGTCCTGGGACAGGGGGCCCCTACGAGCAGTACTTC. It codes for CASSPGTGGPYEQYF.

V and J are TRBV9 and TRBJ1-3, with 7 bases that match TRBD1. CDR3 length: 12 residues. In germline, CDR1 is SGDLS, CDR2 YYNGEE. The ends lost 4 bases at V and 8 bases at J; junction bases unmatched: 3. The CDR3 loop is CASSRQGDTIYF. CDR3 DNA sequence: TGTGCCAGCAGCCGACAGGGAGACACCATATATTTT. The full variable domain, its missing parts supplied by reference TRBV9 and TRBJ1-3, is DSGVTQTPKHLITATGQRVTLRCSPRSGDLSVYWYQQSLDQGLQFLIQYYNGEERAKGNILERFSAQQFPDLHSELNLSSLELGDSALYFCASSRQGDTIYFGEGSWLTVV.

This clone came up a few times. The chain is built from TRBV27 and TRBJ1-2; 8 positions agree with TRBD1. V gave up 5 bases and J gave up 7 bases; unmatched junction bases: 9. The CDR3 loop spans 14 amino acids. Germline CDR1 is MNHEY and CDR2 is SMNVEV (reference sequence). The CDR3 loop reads CASSQRQGAVGYTF. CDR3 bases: TGTGCCAGCAGTCAAAGGCAGGGGGCGGTTGGCTACACCTTC.

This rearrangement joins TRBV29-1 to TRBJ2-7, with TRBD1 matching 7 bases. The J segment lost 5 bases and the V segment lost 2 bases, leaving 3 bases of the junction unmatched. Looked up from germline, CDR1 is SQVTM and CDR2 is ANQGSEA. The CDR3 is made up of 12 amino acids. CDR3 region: CSVEQGENEQYF. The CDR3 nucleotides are TGCAGCGTTGAACAGGGGGAGAACGAGCAGTACTTC.

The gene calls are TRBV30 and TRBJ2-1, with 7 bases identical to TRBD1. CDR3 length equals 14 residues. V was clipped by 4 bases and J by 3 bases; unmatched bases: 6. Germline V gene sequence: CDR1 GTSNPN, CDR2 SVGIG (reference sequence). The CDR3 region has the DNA TGTGCCTGGACCGGGGACAGAGACTACAATGAGCAGTTCTTC. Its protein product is CAWTGDRDYNEQFF.

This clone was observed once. CDR3 sequence: CASKDPRSTSTDTQYF. The CDR3 DNA follows: TGCGCCAGTAAGGATCCCAGGTCCACCAGCACAGATACGCAGTATTTT. V gene TRBV5-1 combines with J gene TRBJ2-3; D is undetermined. Trimming pared 8 bases from V and 0 bases from J, leaving 19 bases between. Germline loops: CDR1 SGHRS, CDR2 YFSETQ. This CDR3 spans 16 amino acids. Filled out from reference TRBV5-1 and TRBJ2-3, the complete variable domain reads KAGVTQTPRYLIKTRGQQVTLSCSPISGHRSVSWYQQTPGQGLQFLFEYFSETQRNKGNFPGRFSGRQFSNSRSEMNVSTLELGDSALYLCASKDPRSTSTDTQYFGPGTRLTVL.

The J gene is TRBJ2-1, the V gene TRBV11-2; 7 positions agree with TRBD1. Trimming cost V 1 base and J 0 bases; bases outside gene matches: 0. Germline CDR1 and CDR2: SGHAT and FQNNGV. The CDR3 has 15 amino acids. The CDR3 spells CASSLGQGSYNEQFF. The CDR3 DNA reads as TGTGCCAGCAGCTTAGGACAGGGCTCCTACAATGAGCAGTTCTTC.

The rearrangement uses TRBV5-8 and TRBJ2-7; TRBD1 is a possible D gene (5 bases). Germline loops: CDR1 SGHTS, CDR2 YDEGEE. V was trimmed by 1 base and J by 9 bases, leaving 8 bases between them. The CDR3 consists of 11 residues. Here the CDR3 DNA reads TGTGCCAGCAGCTTGAGGGGTGGGCAGTACTTC. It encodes CASSLRGGQYF.

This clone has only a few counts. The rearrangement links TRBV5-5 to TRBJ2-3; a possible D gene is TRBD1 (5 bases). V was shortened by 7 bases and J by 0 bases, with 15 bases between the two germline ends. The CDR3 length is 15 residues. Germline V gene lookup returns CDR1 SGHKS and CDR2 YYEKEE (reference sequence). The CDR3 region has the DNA TGTGCCAGCTCTGGGGCGCATGGTAGCACAGATACGCAGTATTTT. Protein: CASSGAHGSTDTQYF.

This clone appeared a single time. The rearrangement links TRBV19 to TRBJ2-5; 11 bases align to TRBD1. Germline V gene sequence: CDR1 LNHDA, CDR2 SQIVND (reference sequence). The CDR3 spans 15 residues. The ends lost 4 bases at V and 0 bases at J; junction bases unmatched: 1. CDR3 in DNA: TGTGCCAGTAGTACGGGACAGGGGGACCAAGAGACCCAGTACTTC. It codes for CASSTGQGDQETQYF. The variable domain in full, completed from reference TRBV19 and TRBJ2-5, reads DGGITQSPKYLFRKEGQNVTLSCEQNLNHDAMYWYRQDPGQGLRLIYYSQIVNDFQKGDIAEGYSVSREKKESFPLTVTSAQKNPTAFYLCASSTGQGDQETQYFGPGTRLLVL.

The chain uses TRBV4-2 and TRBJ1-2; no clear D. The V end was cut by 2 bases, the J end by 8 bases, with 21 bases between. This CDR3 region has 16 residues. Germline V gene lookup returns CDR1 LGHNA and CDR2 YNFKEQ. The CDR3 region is CASSQYGAEMMNGYTF. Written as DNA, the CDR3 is TGTGCCAGCAGCCAATACGGAGCGGAAATGATGAACGGCTACACCTTC.

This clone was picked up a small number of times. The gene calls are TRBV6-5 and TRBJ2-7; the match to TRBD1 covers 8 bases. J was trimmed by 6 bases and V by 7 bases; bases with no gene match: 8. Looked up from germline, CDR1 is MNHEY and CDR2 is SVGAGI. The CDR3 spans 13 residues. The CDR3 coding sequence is TGTGCCAGCACCAGGGGGCAATCCGGCGAGCAGTACTTC. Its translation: CASTRGQSGEQYF.

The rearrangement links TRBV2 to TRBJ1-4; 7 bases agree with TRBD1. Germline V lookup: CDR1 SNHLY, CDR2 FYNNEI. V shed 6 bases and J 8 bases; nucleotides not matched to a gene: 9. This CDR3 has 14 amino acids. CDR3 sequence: CASRGDSRWEKLFF. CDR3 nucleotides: TGTGCCAGCAGGGGGGACAGCCGTTGGGAAAAACTGTTTTTT. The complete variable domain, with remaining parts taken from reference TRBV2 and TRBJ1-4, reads EPEVTQTPSHQVTQMGQEVILRCVPISNHLYFYWYRQILGQKVEFLVSFYNNEISEKSEIFDDQFSVERPDGSNFTLKIRSTKLEDSAMYFCASRGDSRWEKLFFGSGTQLSVL.

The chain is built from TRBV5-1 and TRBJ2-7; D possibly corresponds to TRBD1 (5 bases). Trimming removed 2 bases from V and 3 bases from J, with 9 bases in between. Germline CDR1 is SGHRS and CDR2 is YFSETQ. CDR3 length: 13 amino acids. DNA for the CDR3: TGCGCCAGCAGCTTAAGACAGAGCTACGAGCAGTACTTC. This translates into CASSLRQSYEQYF.

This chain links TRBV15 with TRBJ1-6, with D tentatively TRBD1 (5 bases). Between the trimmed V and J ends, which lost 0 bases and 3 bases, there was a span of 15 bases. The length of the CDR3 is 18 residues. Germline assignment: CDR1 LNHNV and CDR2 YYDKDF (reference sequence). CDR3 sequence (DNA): TGTGCCACCAGCAGAGATACTGGGGGAGGCAGCTATAATTCACCCCTCCACTTT. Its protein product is CATSRDTGGGSYNSPLHF.

In DNA form, the CDR3 reads TGCGCCAGCAGCTTGATCGGGTACCTGGTCTCTGGGGCCAACGTCCTGACTTTC. Its translation: CASSLIGYLVSGANVLTF. V gene TRBV5-1 combines with J gene TRBJ2-6, with D uncertain. Looked up from germline, CDR1 is SGHRS and CDR2 is YFSETQ. V was pared by 1 base and J by 0 bases, with 14 bases between. The CDR3 runs 18 residues.

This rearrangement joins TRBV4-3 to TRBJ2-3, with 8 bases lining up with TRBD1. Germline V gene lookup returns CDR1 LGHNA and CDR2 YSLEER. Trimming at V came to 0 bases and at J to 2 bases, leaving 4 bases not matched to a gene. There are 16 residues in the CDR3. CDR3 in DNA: TGCGCCAGCAGCCAAGATACAGGGGGGTACACAGATACGCAGTATTTT. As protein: CASSQDTGGYTDTQYF.

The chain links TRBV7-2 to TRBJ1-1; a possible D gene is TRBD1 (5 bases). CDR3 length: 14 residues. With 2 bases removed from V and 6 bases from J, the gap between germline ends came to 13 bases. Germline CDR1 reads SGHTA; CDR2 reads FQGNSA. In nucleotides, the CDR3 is TGTGCCAGCAGCTTATGGCAGGGAAGGGCTGAAGCTTTCTTT. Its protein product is CASSLWQGRAEAFF.

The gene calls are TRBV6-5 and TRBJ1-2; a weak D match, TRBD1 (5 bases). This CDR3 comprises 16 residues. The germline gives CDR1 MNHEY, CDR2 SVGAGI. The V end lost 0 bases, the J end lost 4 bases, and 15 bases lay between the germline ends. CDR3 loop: CASSYSWRGGGYGYTF. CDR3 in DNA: TGTGCCAGCAGTTACTCGTGGAGGGGTGGGGGCTATGGCTACACCTTC.

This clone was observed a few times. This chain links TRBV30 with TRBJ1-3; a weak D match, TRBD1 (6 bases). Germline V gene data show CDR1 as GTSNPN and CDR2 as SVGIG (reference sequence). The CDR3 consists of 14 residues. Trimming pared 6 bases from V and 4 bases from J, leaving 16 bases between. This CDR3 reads CACGRGGRGNTIYF. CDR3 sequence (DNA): TGTGCCTGCGGACGCGGGGGGCGCGGAAACACCATATATTTT. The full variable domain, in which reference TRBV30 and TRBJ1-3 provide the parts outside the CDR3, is SQTIHQWPATLVQPVGSPLSLECTVEGTSNPNLYWYRQAAGRGLQLLFYSVGIGQISSEVPQNLSASRPQDRQFILSSKKLLLSDSGFYLCACGRGGRGNTIYFGEGSWLTVV.

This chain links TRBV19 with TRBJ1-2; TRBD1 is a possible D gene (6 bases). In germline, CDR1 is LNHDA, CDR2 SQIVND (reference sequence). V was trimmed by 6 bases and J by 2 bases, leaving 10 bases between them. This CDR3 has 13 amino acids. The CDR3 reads CASSRTENYGYTF. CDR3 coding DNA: TGTGCCAGTAGCCGGACAGAGAACTATGGCTACACCTTC.

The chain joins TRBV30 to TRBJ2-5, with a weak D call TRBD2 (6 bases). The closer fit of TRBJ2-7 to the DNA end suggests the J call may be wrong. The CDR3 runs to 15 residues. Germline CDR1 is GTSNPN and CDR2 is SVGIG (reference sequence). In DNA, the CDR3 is TGTGCCTGGAGTCTAGGGACTGGGGTCTGGTACGAGCAGTACTTC. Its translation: CAWSLGTGVWYEQYF.

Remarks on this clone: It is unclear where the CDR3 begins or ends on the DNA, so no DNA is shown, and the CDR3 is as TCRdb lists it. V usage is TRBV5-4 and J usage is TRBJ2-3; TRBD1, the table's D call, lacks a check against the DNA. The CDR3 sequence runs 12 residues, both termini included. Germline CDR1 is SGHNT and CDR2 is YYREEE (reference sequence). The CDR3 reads CASSRVGQGIYF.

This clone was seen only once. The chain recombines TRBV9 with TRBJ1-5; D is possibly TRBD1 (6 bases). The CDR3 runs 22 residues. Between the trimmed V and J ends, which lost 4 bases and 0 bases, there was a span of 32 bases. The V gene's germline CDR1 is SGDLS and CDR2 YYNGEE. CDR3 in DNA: TGTGCCAGCAGCCCACCCCCGGGCAGGGGTAAGACGAAATCTAATAGCAATCAGCCCCAGCATTTT. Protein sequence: CASSPPPGRGKTKSNSNQPQHF.

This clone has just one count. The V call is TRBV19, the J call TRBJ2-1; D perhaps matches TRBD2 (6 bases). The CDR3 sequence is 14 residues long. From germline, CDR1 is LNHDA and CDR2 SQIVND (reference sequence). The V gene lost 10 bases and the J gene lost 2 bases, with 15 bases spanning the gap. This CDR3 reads CATQGGGTYNEQFF. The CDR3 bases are TGTGCCACCCAAGGTGGGGGGACCTACAATGAGCAGTTCTTC.

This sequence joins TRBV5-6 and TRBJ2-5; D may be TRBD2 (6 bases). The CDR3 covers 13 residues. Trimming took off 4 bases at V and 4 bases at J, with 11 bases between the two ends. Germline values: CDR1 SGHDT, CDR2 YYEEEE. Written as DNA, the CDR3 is TGTGCCAGCAGCGGGACTCCCCGAGAGACCCAGTACTTC. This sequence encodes CASSGTPRETQYF.